These 27 T cell receptor beta chains were sequenced from one sample in a study of T cell responses to AZD1222 COVID-19 vaccine. This table comes from immunoSEQ multiplex PCR, and its TCRdb copy is limited to in-frame clones, with some not included. The table lists about 130,000 clones, just over 85% of them singletons, with 18% in the top ten. The specimen comprised peripheral blood, sampled on day 0 of MenACWY control vaccination. These receptors were collected from an adult in good health.

The V gene is TRBV2, the J gene TRBJ2-3; 13 bases fit TRBD2. This CDR3 is 16 amino acids long. Trimming cost V 3 bases and J 3 bases; bases outside gene matches: 3. Germline V gene data show CDR1 as SNHLY and CDR2 as FYNNEI. As DNA, the CDR3 is TGTGCCAGCAGTGAGCAGGGACTAGCGGGAACAGATACGCAGTATTTT. Protein product: CASSEQGLAGTDTQYF.

The chain couples TRBV6-6 to TRBJ1-3; the D is unclear. The CDR3 totals 16 residues. The V gene's germline CDR1 is MNHNY and CDR2 SVGAGI (reference sequence). V lost 6 bases to trimming and J lost 0 bases, with 15 bases between them. CDR3 coding DNA: TGTGCCAGCAGCCGCGTCGGGCGGAACTCTGGAAACACCATATATTTT. This encodes CASSRVGRNSGNTIYF.

V usage is TRBV19 and J usage is TRBJ1-2, with D maybe TRBD1 (6 bases). This CDR3 is 14 amino acids long. Per the germline V gene, CDR1 is LNHDA and CDR2 is SQIVND (reference sequence). V was pared by 6 bases and J by 4 bases, with 15 bases between. Here the CDR3 reads CASSRQVSTYGYTF. CDR3 nucleotide sequence: TGTGCCAGTAGCCGACAGGTGTCTACCTATGGCTACACCTTC.

J is TRBJ1-4 and V is TRBV7-6, with a weak D call TRBD1 (5 bases). Germline loops: CDR1 SGHVS, CDR2 FNYEAQ. Trimming pared 4 bases from V and 8 bases from J, leaving 14 bases between. The CDR3 is 14 residues long. CDR3 residues: CASSSGQGGEKLFF. For the CDR3, the DNA is TGTGCCAGCAGCTCCGGGCAGGGTGGCGAAAAACTGTTTTTT.

This clone has only one observation. The chain combines TRBV24-1 with TRBJ2-7; no clear D gene. The germline CDR1 and CDR2 sequences are KGHDR and SFDVKD. CDR3 size: 14 residues. Trimming took 2 bases from V and 2 from J, leaving 9 bases between them. The CDR3 region is CATSDSTGPYEQYF. The CDR3 DNA sequence: TGTGCCACCAGTGATTCAACCGGTCCCTACGAGCAGTACTTC.

This chain connects TRBV30 to TRBJ2-3; D uncertain. CDR3 length equals 11 residues. V was pared by 1 base and J by 14 bases, with 13 bases between. The germline CDR1 and CDR2 sequences are GTSNPN and SVGIG (reference sequence). The CDR3 protein is CAWSAAQSPYF. The CDR3 region has the DNA TGTGCCTGGAGTGCGGCACAGTCTCCGTATTTT.

V is TRBV14 and J is TRBJ1-6; D gene ambiguous. Germline V lookup: CDR1 SGHDN, CDR2 FVKESK. V lost 2 bases and J lost 8, with 7 bases in between. This CDR3 comprises 13 residues. In nucleotides, the CDR3 is TGTGCCAGCAGCCAAAACTTTTATTCACCCCTCCACTTT. Amino acids: CASSQNFYSPLHF. Full variable domain (outside the CDR3, taken from reference TRBV14 and TRBJ1-6): EAGVTQFPSHSVIEKGQTVTLRCDPISGHDNLYWYRRVMGKEIKFLLHFVKESKQDESGMPNNRFLAERTGGTYSTLKVQPAELEDSGVYFCASSQNFYSPLHFGNGTRLTVT.

The CDR3 sequence is CASSAARPEQFF. The CDR3 nucleotides read TGTGCCAGCAGCGCCGCGAGGCCTGAGCAGTTCTTC. The J gene is TRBJ2-1, the V gene TRBV27; D gene uncertain. Germline loops: CDR1 MNHEY, CDR2 SMNVEV (reference sequence). This CDR3 contains 12 residues. V dropped 6 bases and J dropped 9 bases, with 12 bases sitting between them.

This clone was found a few times. V gene TRBV18 combines with J gene TRBJ2-7, with 8 bases fitting TRBD1. Unmatched junction bases numbered 8, after V lost 4 bases and J lost 3 bases. This CDR3 is 15 amino acids long. CDR1 is KGHSH, CDR2 LQKENI, per germline. CDR3 in DNA: TGTGCCAGCTCACGGACAGGGAGCATGGACTACGAGCAGTACTTC. Translating it yields CASSRTGSMDYEQYF.

J is TRBJ1-5 and V is TRBV7-9; 9 bases line up with TRBD1. This CDR3 is 15 amino acids long. The trim removed 4 bases at V and 7 bases at J, leaving 8 bases unmatched. Germline lookup yields CDR1 SEHNR and CDR2 FQNEAQ (reference sequence). Here the CDR3 DNA reads TGTGCCAGCAGCTACGGGGACAGGGCGGGACAGCCCCAGCATTTT. As protein: CASSYGDRAGQPQHF. Drawing the rest from reference TRBV7-9 and TRBJ1-5, the complete variable domain is DTGVSQNPRHKITKRGQNVTFRCDPISEHNRLYWYRQTLGQGPEFLTYFQNEAQLEKSRLLSDRFSAERPKGSFSTLEIQRTEQGDSAMYLCASSYGDRAGQPQHFGDGTRLSIL.

This clone is a singleton in its sample. The chain combines TRBV4-1 with TRBJ2-1; D gene ambiguous. Germline V gene data show CDR1 as MGHRA and CDR2 as YSYEKL. The ends were cut back, 0 bases at V and 3 bases at J, with 12 bases in the middle. This CDR3 has 16 residues. CDR3 sequence reads: CASSQDPPESYNEQFF. CDR3 nucleotides: TGCGCCAGCAGCCAAGATCCCCCTGAGAGCTACAATGAGCAGTTCTTC.

This chain links TRBV6-5 with TRBJ1-5; 7 bases are shared with TRBD1. The germline gives CDR1 MNHEY, CDR2 SVGAGI. The CDR3 covers 15 residues. The V gene end was trimmed by 4 bases and the J gene end by 0 bases; junction bases not matched to a gene: 3. DNA for the CDR3: TGTGCCAGCAGTTCGGACAGGATTAGCAATCAGCCCCAGCATTTT. This sequence encodes CASSSDRISNQPQHF.

The genes are TRBV5-4 and TRBJ2-5, with a weak D call TRBD1 (5 bases). The V gene's germline CDR1 is SGHNT and CDR2 YYREEE (reference sequence). The CDR3 consists of 15 residues. The V end lost 0 bases, the J end lost 0 bases, and 9 bases lay between the germline ends. The CDR3 sequence: CASSLGRRDQETQYF. The CDR3 nucleotides are TGTGCCAGCAGCTTGGGTCGCAGGGACCAAGAGACCCAGTACTTC.

The rearrangement uses TRBV11-2 and TRBJ2-2; TRBD2 agrees at 11 bases. This CDR3 spans 16 amino acids. Trimming took 1 base from V and 7 from J; bases not matched to a gene: 5. The germline gives CDR1 SGHAT, CDR2 FQNNGV. This chain's CDR3 is CASSLGPSGRIGELFF. CDR3 DNA: TGTGCCAGCAGCTTAGGGCCTAGCGGGAGGATCGGGGAGCTGTTTTTT. Full variable domain (rest looked up from reference TRBV11-2 and TRBJ2-2): EAGVAQSPRYKIIEKRQSVAFWCNPISGHATLYWYQQILGQGPKLLIQFQNNGVVDDSQLPKDRFSAERLKGVDSTLKIQPAKLEDSAVYLCASSLGPSGRIGELFFGEGSRLTVL.

V usage is TRBV7-2 and J usage is TRBJ2-1; D might be TRBD1 or TRBD2, each matching 5 bases. The germline V and J ends were trimmed by 5 bases and 12 bases, with 11 bases remaining between them. Germline loops: CDR1 SGHTA, CDR2 FQGNSA. This CDR3 region has 11 residues. The CDR3 is CASSQGARQFF. DNA of the CDR3: TGTGCCAGCAGCCAGGGAGCCCGGCAGTTCTTC.

CDR3 amino acids: CASSQDARLAGGVDTQYF. DNA of the CDR3: TGTGCCAGCAGCCAAGACGCAAGACTAGCGGGAGGAGTGGATACGCAGTATTTT. This chain connects TRBV3-1 (or the pseudogene TRBV3-2) to TRBJ2-3, with 13 bases lining up with TRBD2. Germline CDR1 reads LGHDT; CDR2 reads YNNKEL (reference sequence). There are 18 residues in the CDR3. The J segment lost 6 bases and the V segment lost 0 bases, leaving 9 bases of the junction unmatched.

This chain links TRBV3-1 (or the pseudogene TRBV3-2) with TRBJ1-2, with 7 positions matching TRBD1. The CDR3 loop spans 13 amino acids. Losses at the gene ends were 4 bases for V and 7 bases for J; bases not matched to a gene: 6. Germline V CDR1 and CDR2: LGHDT, YNNKEL (reference sequence). The CDR3 protein is CASSRTGQGGYTF. The CDR3 DNA is TGTGCCAGCAGCCGGACAGGCCAAGGTGGCTACACCTTC.

This clone was seen just once. This sequence joins TRBV27 and TRBJ1-6; unclear D gene. The CDR3 is 12 amino acids. V gave up 2 bases and J gave up 7 bases, with 3 bases separating them. Per germline, CDR1 MNHEY and CDR2 SMNVEV (reference sequence). CDR3 protein: CASSLPNSPLHF. Here the CDR3 DNA reads TGTGCCAGCAGTTTACCAAATTCACCCCTCCACTTT.

In this sample, this clone turned up once. The rearrangement uses TRBV2 and TRBJ2-7; 8 nucleotides align to TRBD1. Germline V gene sequence: CDR1 SNHLY, CDR2 FYNNEI. J gave up 6 bases and V 2 bases, and 12 bases lay outside the gene matches. The CDR3 contains 16 residues. The CDR3 DNA is TGTGCCAGCAGTGAATGGACCCGGACAGGGTCGGGCGAGCAGTACTTC. Translating gives CASSEWTRTGSGEQYF.

V and J are TRBV4-1 and TRBJ2-2; TRBD2 agrees at 11 bases. The CDR3 has 17 residues. Germline-derived CDR1 and CDR2 are MGHRA and YSYEKL. Trimming cost V 6 bases and J 4 bases; bases outside gene matches: 10. For the CDR3, the DNA is TGCGCCAGCAGTCAAATAGCGGGAGGGCCGATCACCGGGGAGCTGTTTTTT. Protein sequence: CASSQIAGGPITGELFF.

DNA of the CDR3: TGTGCCAGCAGCGCGCCCAGCCGGACCCAGTACTTC. Its protein product is CASSAPSRTQYF. The chain links TRBV9 to TRBJ2-5, with D uncertain. Germline CDR1 and CDR2: SGDLS and YYNGEE. There are 12 residues in the CDR3. V gave up 3 bases and J gave up 7 bases, with 10 bases separating them.

V and J are TRBV28 and TRBJ2-7; no clear D. CDR1 and CDR2 (germline): MDHEN, SYDVKM. This CDR3 has 9 amino acids. Trimming left V 6 bases short and J 9 bases short, with 6 bases between. CDR3 in amino acids: CASRKGQYF. CDR3 bases: TGTGCCAGCAGGAAGGGGCAGTACTTC.

This chain links TRBV10-2 with TRBJ1-2; D is uncertain. There are 16 residues in the CDR3. V lost 0 bases and J 6 bases, leaving 17 bases between the germline ends. Germline V CDR1 and CDR2: WSHSY, SAAADI. CDR3 sequence: CASSESNWLGVNGYTF. The CDR3 DNA follows: TGCGCCAGCAGTGAGTCGAACTGGCTCGGGGTAAATGGCTACACCTTC.

The gene calls are TRBV5-5 and TRBJ2-1; 7 bases are shared with TRBD1. The ends lost 4 bases at V and 4 bases at J; junction bases unmatched: 8. The CDR3 contains 15 residues. Germline V gene sequence: CDR1 SGHKS, CDR2 YYEKEE (reference sequence). The chain's CDR3 is CASSRDSGEYNEQFF. For the CDR3, the DNA is TGTGCCAGCAGCAGGGACAGTGGAGAGTACAATGAGCAGTTCTTC.

CDR3 sequence reads: CASTRNRDGGNTIYF. The CDR3 DNA follows: TGTGCCAGCACCCGAAACAGGGATGGTGGAAACACCATATATTTT. The gene calls are TRBV6-5 and TRBJ1-3, with D possibly matching TRBD1 (6 bases). Germline V lookup: CDR1 MNHEY, CDR2 SVGAGI. The CDR3 covers 15 residues. The V gene lost 7 bases and the J gene lost 3 bases, with 16 bases spanning the gap.

The chain recombines TRBV6-2 or TRBV6-3 with TRBJ2-2, with 10 bases lining up with TRBD2. Germline loops: CDR1 MNHEY, CDR2 SVGEGT. The CDR3 extends over 15 amino acids. The J segment lost 9 bases and the V segment lost 2 bases, leaving 6 bases of the junction unmatched. The CDR3: CASSYRSGRVRELFF. For the CDR3, the DNA is TGTGCCAGCAGTTACCGGAGCGGGAGGGTCAGGGAGCTGTTTTTT.

The chain uses TRBV4-1 and TRBJ1-2; D may be TRBD1 (6 bases). The CDR3 has 14 residues. The ends were cut back, 4 bases at V and 6 bases at J, with 15 bases in the middle. Germline V gene data show CDR1 as MGHRA and CDR2 as YSYEKL. CDR3 coding DNA: TGCGCCAGCAGCCGATCGCGCGGGGGCGATGGCTACACCTTC. Translation gives CASSRSRGGDGYTF.